This T cell receptor (beta chain) was profiled in a study of blood T cell repertoires in COVID-19. In the study overall: The samples span acute and convalescent COVID-19 from the United States, Italy and Spain. In each case, the material was cDNA or gDNA derived from T cells, B-cell-depleted T cells, or PBMCs.

In the original workflow: Amplification of reference gene primers was used by the study to estimate nucleated cell counts. TCRdb's table, derived via immunoSEQ multiplex PCR, lists solely in-frame clones and lacks some. V, J and clone size derive from that table, while D and trimming were established from the DNA sequence. The data contain over 85,000 clones, 80% to 90% of them singletons. With 3 bases removed from V and 6 bases from J, the gap between germline ends came to 6 bases. The CDR3 consists of 12 residues. Those enrolled in Seattle joined during active infection and were followed longitudinally afterward.

The V call is TRBV12-3 or TRBV12-4, the J call TRBJ1-5, with unresolved D. The TCR originated in a human donor with COVID-19, enrolled during active disease. The donor label of this sample is uncertain. Sequenced: peripheral blood. CDR3 DNA: TGTGCCAGCAGTTTTTTCGGTCAGCCCCAGCATTTT. Amino acids: CASSFFGQPQHF.